The subject of this entry is one T cell receptor beta chain. What this receptor recognizes is not known. The sample holds no much larger clone one base away, and base qualities are not on file. Unmatched junction bases come to 9, with V trimmed by 3 bases and J by 4 bases. Reading the germline V gene gives CDR1 SQVTM and CDR2 ANQGSEA. Measured from the cysteine to the phenylalanine, the CDR3 is 16 residues long. CDR3 DNA is the only sequence kept; it has 48 bases, read in frame from the first base. TCRbeta CDR3 regions were amplified from genomic DNA using the immunoSEQ Assay, a bias-controlled multiplex PCR. On the study's bioinformatics: Nucleated cell counts per sample were estimated from amplification of reference gene primers within the assay. To quantify the absolute abundance of each unique TCRbeta CDR3 rearrangement, sequence reads were collapsed and filtered. For each sample, productive Simpson clonality was calculated by taking the square root of Simpson's diversity index across productive rearrangements. TCRdb took this table from immuneACCESS and kept in-frame rearrangements with V and J called. Such tables lack part of the clones; where checked against another copy, unresolved V genes explain under half of the gap, and the rest is unexplained. For V, J and clone size, that table is used; D and trimming come from the DNA. For this sample the table gives fewer than 200,000 clones, of which 80% were detected only once. The top ten constitute under 8% of the sample.

Whole blood was collected in K2EDTA tubes by collaborating institutions according to the institutions' own protocols. For TCRbeta analysis, collaborators shipped samples in one of three forms: frozen whole blood, isolated PBMCs, or DNA extracted from either of those sample types. The data belong to a study of blood T cell repertoires in COVID-19 (dated by TCRdb to the early 2020s). Context from the whole study: Samples covering the acute and convalescent phases of COVID-19 were provided by collaborators in the United States, Italy and Spain. The samples were drawn from two sources: the first 160 participants of the ongoing ImmuneRACE study, and 1,254 subjects contributed by 6 global collaborators. The dataset comprised deeply sampled blood TCRbeta repertoires from subjects exposed to, actively infected with, or recovered from COVID-19. Where HLA class I and class II types were available, the types were taken from metadata supplied by the sample provider, not from assay-based typing. Nearly every sample came with metadata listing a de-identified subject ID, COVID-19 status, age in years and sex. The prospective study material was composed of cDNA or gDNA derived from T cells, B-cell-depleted T cells, or PBMCs. The repertoires were released in a freely available public database meant as a resource for research on the immune response to SARS-CoV-2. General findings and caveats noted by the study authors: The amount of clinical and demographic metadata varied by source and participant and was provided uncurated.

Sequenced material: peripheral blood. The V and J segments used are TRBV29-1 and TRBJ2-1; the central 10 bases match TRBD2. The sequence was obtained from a man aged 60-69 years with acute or convalescent COVID-19. The CDR3 protein sequence reads: CSVDAPLAGVYNEQFF. The nucleotides read TGCAGCGTTGATGCCCCTCTAGCGGGGGTGTACAATGAGCAGTTCTTC.